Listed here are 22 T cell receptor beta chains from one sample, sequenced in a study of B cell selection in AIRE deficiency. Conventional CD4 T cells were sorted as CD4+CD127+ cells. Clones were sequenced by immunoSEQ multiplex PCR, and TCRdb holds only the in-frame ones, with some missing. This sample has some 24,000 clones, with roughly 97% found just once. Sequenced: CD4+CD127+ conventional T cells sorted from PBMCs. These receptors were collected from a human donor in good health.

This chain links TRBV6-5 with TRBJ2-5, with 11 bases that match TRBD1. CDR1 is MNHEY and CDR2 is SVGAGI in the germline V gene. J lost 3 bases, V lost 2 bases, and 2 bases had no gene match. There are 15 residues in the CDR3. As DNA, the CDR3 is TGTGCCAGCAGTTACCGGGACAGGGGGAAAGAGACCCAGTACTTC. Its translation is CASSYRDRGKETQYF.

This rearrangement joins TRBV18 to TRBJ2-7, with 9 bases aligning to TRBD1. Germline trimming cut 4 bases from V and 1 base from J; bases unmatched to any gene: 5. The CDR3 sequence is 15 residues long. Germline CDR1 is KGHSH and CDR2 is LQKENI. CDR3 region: CASSQGQGNSYEQYF. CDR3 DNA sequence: TGTGCCAGCTCACAAGGACAGGGGAATTCCTACGAGCAGTACTTC.

CDR3 sequence reads: CASSSGTPGTGELFF. CDR3 nucleotide sequence: TGTGCCAGCAGCTCCGGGACTCCTGGCACCGGGGAGCTGTTTTTT. The chain is built from TRBV11-3 and TRBJ2-2, with a tentative D call TRBD2 (6 bases). There are 15 residues in the CDR3. Trimming cost V 4 bases and J 4 bases, with 13 bases left between them. Germline V gene lookup returns CDR1 SGHNT and CDR2 YENEEA.

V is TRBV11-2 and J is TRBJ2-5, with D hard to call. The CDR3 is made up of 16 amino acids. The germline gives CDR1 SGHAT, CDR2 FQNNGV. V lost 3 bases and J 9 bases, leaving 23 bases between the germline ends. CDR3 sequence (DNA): TGTGCCAGCAGCTTTGCCCGAGCAGACACGGGCTTGGCCCAGTACTTC. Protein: CASSFARADTGLAQYF.

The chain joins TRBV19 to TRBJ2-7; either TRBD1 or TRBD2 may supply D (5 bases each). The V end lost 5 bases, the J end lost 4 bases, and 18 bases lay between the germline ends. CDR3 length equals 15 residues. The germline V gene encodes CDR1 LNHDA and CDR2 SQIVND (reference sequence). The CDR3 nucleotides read TGTGCCAGTAGTCGGCGGGCAGGGCCCCCTTACGAGCAGTACTTC. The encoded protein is CASSRRAGPPYEQYF.

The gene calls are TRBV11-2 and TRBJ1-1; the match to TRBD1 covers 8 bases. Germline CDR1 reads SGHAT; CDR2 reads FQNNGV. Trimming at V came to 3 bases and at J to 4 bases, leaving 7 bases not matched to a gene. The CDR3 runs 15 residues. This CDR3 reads CASSLGTGLGTEAFF. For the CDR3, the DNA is TGTGCCAGCAGCTTGGGGACAGGCTTGGGCACTGAAGCTTTCTTT.

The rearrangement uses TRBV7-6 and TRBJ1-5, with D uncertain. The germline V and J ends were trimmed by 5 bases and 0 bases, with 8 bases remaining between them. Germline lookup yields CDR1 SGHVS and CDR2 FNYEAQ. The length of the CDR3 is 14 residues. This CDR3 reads CASSPPYSNQPQHF. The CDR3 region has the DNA TGTGCCAGCAGCCCACCCTATAGCAATCAGCCCCAGCATTTT.

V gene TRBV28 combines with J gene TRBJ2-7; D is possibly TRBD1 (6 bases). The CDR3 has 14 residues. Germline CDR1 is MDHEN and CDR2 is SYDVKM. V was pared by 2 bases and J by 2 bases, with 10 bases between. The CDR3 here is CASSLGYRAYEQYF. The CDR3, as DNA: TGTGCCAGCAGTTTAGGGTACAGGGCCTACGAGCAGTACTTC.

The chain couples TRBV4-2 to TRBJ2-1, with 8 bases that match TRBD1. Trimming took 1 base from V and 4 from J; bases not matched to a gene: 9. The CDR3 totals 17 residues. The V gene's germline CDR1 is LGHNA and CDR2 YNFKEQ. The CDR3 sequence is CASSQVGGRGPYNEQFF. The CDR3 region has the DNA TGTGCCAGCAGCCAAGTTGGGGGCAGGGGGCCTTACAATGAGCAGTTCTTC.

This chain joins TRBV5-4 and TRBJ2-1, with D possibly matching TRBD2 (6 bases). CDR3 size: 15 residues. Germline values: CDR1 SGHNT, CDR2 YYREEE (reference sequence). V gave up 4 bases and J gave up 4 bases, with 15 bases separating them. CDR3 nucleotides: TGTGCCAGCAGCCTCCCCGGGAGCGGTTACAATGAGCAGTTCTTC. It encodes CASSLPGSGYNEQFF.

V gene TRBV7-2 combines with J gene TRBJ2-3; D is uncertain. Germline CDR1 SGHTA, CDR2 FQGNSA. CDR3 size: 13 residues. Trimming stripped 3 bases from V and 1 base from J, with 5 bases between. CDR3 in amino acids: CASSFVRTDTQYF. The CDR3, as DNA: TGTGCCAGCAGCTTTGTACGCACAGATACGCAGTATTTT.

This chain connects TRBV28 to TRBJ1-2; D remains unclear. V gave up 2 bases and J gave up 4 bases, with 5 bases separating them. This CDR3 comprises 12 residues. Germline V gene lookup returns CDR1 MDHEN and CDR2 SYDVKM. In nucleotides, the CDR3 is TGTGCCAGCAGTTTAAGGCTCTATGGCTACACCTTC. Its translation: CASSLRLYGYTF.

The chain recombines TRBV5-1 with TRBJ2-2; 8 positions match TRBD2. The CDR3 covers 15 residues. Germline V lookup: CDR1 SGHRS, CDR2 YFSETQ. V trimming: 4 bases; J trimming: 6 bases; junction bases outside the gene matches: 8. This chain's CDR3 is CASSPDPGLAGELFF. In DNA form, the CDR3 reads TGCGCCAGCAGCCCTGATCCGGGACTAGCCGGGGAGCTGTTTTTT.

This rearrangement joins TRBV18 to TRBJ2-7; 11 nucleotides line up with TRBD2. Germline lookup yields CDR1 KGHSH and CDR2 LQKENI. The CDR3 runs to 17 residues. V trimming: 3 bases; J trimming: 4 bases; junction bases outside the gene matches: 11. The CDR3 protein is CASSPPPGSGREYEQYF. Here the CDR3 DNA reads TGTGCCAGCTCACCGCCCCCAGGTAGCGGGAGGGAGTACGAGCAGTACTTC.

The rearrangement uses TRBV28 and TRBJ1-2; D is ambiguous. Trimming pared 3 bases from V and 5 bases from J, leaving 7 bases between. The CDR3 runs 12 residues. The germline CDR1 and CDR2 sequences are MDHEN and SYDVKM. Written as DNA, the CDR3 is TGTGCCAGCAGTTTGCCACATTATGGCTACACCTTC. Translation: CASSLPHYGYTF.

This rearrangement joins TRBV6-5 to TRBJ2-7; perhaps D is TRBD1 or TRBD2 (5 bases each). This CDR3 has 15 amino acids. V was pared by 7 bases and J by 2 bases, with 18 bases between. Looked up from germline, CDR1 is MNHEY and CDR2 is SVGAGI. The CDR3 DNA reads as TGTGCCAGCAAGGGACCGAGGGACGGAACCTACGAGCAGTACTTC. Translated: CASKGPRDGTYEQYF.

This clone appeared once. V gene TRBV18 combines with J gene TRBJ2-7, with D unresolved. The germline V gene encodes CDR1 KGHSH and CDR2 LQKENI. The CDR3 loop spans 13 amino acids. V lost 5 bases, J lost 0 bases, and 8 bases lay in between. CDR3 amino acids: CASSEASSYEQYF. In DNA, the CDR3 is TGTGCCAGCTCAGAGGCGAGCTCCTACGAGCAGTACTTC.

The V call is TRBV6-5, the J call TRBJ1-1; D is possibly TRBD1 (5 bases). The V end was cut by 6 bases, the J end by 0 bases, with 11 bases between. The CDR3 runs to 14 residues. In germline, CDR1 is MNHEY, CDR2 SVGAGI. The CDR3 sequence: CASSRRELNTEAFF. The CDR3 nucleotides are TGTGCCAGCAGCCGCAGGGAACTGAACACTGAAGCTTTCTTT.

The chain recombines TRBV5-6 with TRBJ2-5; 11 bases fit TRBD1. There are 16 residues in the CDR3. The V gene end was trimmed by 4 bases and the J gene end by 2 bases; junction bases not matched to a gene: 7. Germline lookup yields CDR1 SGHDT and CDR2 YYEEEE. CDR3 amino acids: CASSNPGQGGQETQYF. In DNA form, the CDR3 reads TGTGCCAGCAGCAACCCGGGACAGGGGGGACAAGAGACCCAGTACTTC.

DNA for the CDR3: TGCGCCAGCACCGCCGGGACTAGCGGCACCTACGAGCAGTACTTC. It is translated as CASTAGTSGTYEQYF. The chain is built from TRBV5-1 and TRBJ2-7; TRBD2 matches at 11 bases. The V gene end was trimmed by 6 bases and the J gene end by 2 bases; junction bases not matched to a gene: 7. CDR1 is SGHRS, CDR2 YFSETQ, per germline. The CDR3 sequence is 15 residues long.

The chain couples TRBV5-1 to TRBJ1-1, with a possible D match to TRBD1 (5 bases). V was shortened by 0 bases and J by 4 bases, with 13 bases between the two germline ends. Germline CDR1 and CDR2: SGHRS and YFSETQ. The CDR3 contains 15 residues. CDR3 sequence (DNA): TGCGCCAGCAGCTTGGGAGGAGCAGGGCCCACTGAAGCTTTCTTT. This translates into CASSLGGAGPTEAFF.

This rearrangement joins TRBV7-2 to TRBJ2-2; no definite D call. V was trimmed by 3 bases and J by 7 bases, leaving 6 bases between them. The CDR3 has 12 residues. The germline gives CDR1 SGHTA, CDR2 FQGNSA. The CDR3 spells CASSFQSGELFF. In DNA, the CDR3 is TGTGCCAGCAGCTTCCAGAGCGGGGAGCTGTTTTTT.